This T cell receptor beta chain was identified in a study of OX40 agonist ivuxolimab in advanced cancers. Regarding the study as a whole: The mean number of expanded clones was higher in CD8+ T cells than in CD4+. CD4+ and CD8+ blood T cells expanded clonally by week 6 at 0.1 to 3.0 mg/kg.

Trimming removed 2 bases at V and 10 bases at J, with 23 bases between. This CDR3 contains 16 residues. Germline CDR1 and CDR2: KGHSH and LQKENI. This clone was counted a single time. Its antigen is unidentified. The assay was immunoSEQ multiplex PCR, and TCRdb's table has in-frame clones only and misses some. The sample includes 70,000 or so clones, around 91% of them seen just once. The receptor comes from an adult with an advanced solid tumor such as melanoma, head and neck, liver or kidney cancer. The specimen was CD4+ or CD8+ T cells sorted from blood, collected in a trial of the OX40 agonist ivuxolimab. J is TRBJ2-5 and V is TRBV18; possible D gene TRBD1, 6 bases. The CDR3 protein is CASSPGDRGQKVVQYF. Here the CDR3 DNA reads TGTGCCAGCTCACCAGGGGACCGAGGACAGAAGGTAGTCCAGTACTTC.